This TCR beta chain originates from a study of identical twins. The donors were all healthy and Caucasian. Germline CDR1 MNHNS, CDR2 SASEGT. This CDR3 contains 14 residues. V dropped 2 bases and J dropped 6 bases, with 10 bases sitting between them. The sample holds a few counts of this clonotype. TCRdb reprocessed the 5' RACE reads with MiXCR, giving one entry per CDR3 protein. Found here are over 600,000 distinct CDR3 sequences, over 20% of them singletons; the top ten hold roughly 4%. This sample was also put to use in a study of T cells expressing NK-cell markers. From that study: Seven donors tested HCMV-seropositive and one tested seronegative among the eight sequenced.

This clonotype was obtained from a young woman in good health. The V call is TRBV6-1, the J call TRBJ2-2, with D maybe TRBD2 (5 bases). Sequencing used PBMCs. The CDR3 bases are TGTGCCAGCAGTGAACGGCTGGAGGCCGGGGAGCTGTTTTTT. It is translated as CASSERLEAGELFF.